These 26 T cell receptor beta chains originate from one sample sequenced in a study of T-cell memory formation after mild COVID-19 (dated by TCRdb to the early 2020s). The library was obtained by 5' RACE. The sequencer was an Illumina NovaSeq 6000. TCRdb cleaned the public reads at Q25 with fastp, built clones with MiXCR and kept in-frame beta chains. Every CDR3 protein is listed once, alongside the most common genes and DNA of its rows. The sample data list roughly 560,000 distinct CDR3 sequences, and 20% of these were observed just once. Together, the top ten hold approximately 12% of the sample. The specimen was PBMCs or a T cell subset sorted from them (not recorded which). These receptors came from an adult woman who had mild COVID-19 (a few samples of this study predate the infection). The sample titles of this study are shuffled in the database, so cell type and time point are left out; the donor was told from shared clones.

For the CDR3, the DNA is TGCAGTGCTAGTGAGCGACAGGGGTCGCCCACAGATACGCAGTATTTT. Amino acids: CSASERQGSPTDTQYF. The chain has TRBV20-1 and TRBJ2-3; 8 bases map to TRBD1. The germline gives CDR1 DFQATT, CDR2 SNEGSKA (reference sequence). The V segment lost 3 bases and the J segment 2 bases; nucleotides outside the gene matches: 10. The CDR3 runs 16 residues.

This clonotype showed up just a few times. The chain has TRBV4-2 and TRBJ2-7; TRBD1 agrees at 7 bases. V trimming: 4 bases; J trimming: 6 bases; junction bases outside the gene matches: 15. The germline V gene has CDR1 LGHNA and CDR2 YNFKEQ. CDR3 length equals 16 residues. The CDR3 spells CASSPTPAGGIGEQYF. The DNA for the CDR3 is TGTGCCAGCAGCCCAACCCCGGCAGGGGGTATAGGCGAGCAGTACTTC.

This clonotype was picked up a small number of times. The genes are TRBV5-5 and TRBJ2-7; 8 bases line up with TRBD1. Trimming at V came to 4 bases and at J to 2 bases, leaving 8 bases not matched to a gene. The CDR3 runs to 15 residues. The germline gives CDR1 SGHKS, CDR2 YYEKEE (reference sequence). CDR3 DNA: TGTGCCAGCAGCACTGGACAGGGCAGAGCCTACGAGCAGTACTTC. Its protein product is CASSTGQGRAYEQYF.

This clonotype was counted many times. A read error may account for a junction end that differs from germline. This chain links TRBV5-1 with TRBJ2-2, with a possible D match to TRBD2 (6 bases). Germline CDR1 reads SGHRS; CDR2 reads YFSETQ. The CDR3 length is 14 residues. The CDR3 sequence: CASSGGANTGELFF. DNA for the CDR3: TGTGCCAGCAGTGGCGGGGCGAACACCGGGGAGCTGTTTTTT.

V usage is TRBV12-3 or TRBV12-4 and J usage is TRBJ2-2, with D possibly matching TRBD2 (6 bases). The CDR3 has 13 residues. CDR3 residues: CGGGERNTGELFF. CDR3 nucleotides: TGTGGAGGAGGGGAAAGAAACACCGGGGAGCTGTTTTTT.

This chain joins TRBV20-1 and TRBJ2-3, with TRBD2 as a possible D gene (6 bases). Germline lookup yields CDR1 DFQATT and CDR2 SNEGSKA (reference sequence). The CDR3 runs to 16 residues. The ends were cut back, 6 bases at V and 6 bases at J, with 25 bases in the middle. The CDR3 sequence is CSAPRSDGGTGDTQYF. CDR3 coding DNA: TGCAGTGCCCCCCGTTCCGATGGCGGGACGGGCGATACGCAGTATTTT.

The chain links TRBV29-1 to TRBJ1-2; D is ambiguous. The CDR3 runs 13 residues. Per germline, CDR1 SQVTM and CDR2 ANQGSEA. V was cut by 0 bases and J by 3 bases, with 8 bases left in between. The CDR3 protein is CSVEDTVDYGYTF. The CDR3 DNA reads as TGCAGCGTTGAAGACACAGTGGACTATGGCTACACCTTC.

The chain combines TRBV30 with TRBJ2-7; the D gene could be TRBD1 or TRBD2 (7 bases each). Germline V gene sequence: CDR1 GTSNPN, CDR2 SVGIG (reference sequence). The V end lost 5 bases, the J end lost 5 bases, and 16 bases lay between the germline ends. CDR3 size: 13 residues. The CDR3 DNA sequence: TGTGCCTGGGGGAGGGAAGGGGGCGACGAGCAGTACTTC. It yields the protein CAWGREGGDEQYF.

CDR3 in DNA: TGTGCCAGCAGTCCCGGGACAGTCTCTGGAAACACCATATATTTT. It is translated as CASSPGTVSGNTIYF. This chain joins TRBV12-3 or TRBV12-4 and TRBJ1-3; 7 bases match TRBD1. After removal of 5 bases from V and 0 bases from J, the junction contained 4 bases not matched to a gene. The CDR3 consists of 15 residues.

In this sample, this clonotype turned up a few times. V gene TRBV6-1 combines with J gene TRBJ2-7; TRBD2 matches 10 bases. J gave up 2 bases and V 0 bases, and 4 bases lay outside the gene matches. The germline CDR1 and CDR2 sequences are MNHNS and SASEGT. The CDR3 is 16 amino acids. DNA for the CDR3: TGTGCCAGCAGTGAAGCGAGCGGGGGGGCTGCCTACGAGCAGTACTTC. Protein: CASSEASGGAAYEQYF.

Ten or more counts support this clonotype. The chain employs TRBV10-3 and TRBJ2-1; TRBD1 is a possible D gene (6 bases). Trimming removed 2 bases at V and 7 bases at J, with 12 bases between. This CDR3 has 14 residues. Germline-derived CDR1 and CDR2 are ENHRY and SYGVKD. The CDR3: CAISEDRNYNEQFF. The CDR3 coding sequence is TGTGCCATCAGTGAGGACAGGAACTATAATGAGCAGTTCTTC.

This clonotype was detected only a few times. This chain uses TRBV4-2 with TRBJ2-5; TRBD1 matches 8 bases. Germline trimming cut 0 bases from V and 0 bases from J; bases unmatched to any gene: 3. The CDR3 spans 16 residues. CDR1 is LGHNA and CDR2 is YNFKEQ in the germline V gene. CDR3 sequence (DNA): TGTGCCAGCAGCCAAGAAACAGGGGGGTACCAAGAGACCCAGTACTTC. It specifies CASSQETGGYQETQYF.

The chain recombines TRBV7-3 with TRBJ2-2; TRBD1 is a possible D gene (6 bases). Trimming took off 5 bases at V and 3 bases at J, with 13 bases between the two ends. Germline CDR1 and CDR2: SGHTA and FQGTGA. The CDR3 length is 15 residues. The CDR3 DNA follows: TGTGCCAGCAGCGCCGGACAGCTGTACACCGGGGAGCTGTTTTTT. It specifies CASSAGQLYTGELFF.

The chain combines TRBV12-3 or TRBV12-4 with TRBJ2-1, with TRBD1 matching over 10 bases. With V trimmed by 5 bases and J by 5 bases, 6 bases remained unmatched. CDR3 length: 15 residues. Here the CDR3 reads CASSGRDRGNNEQFF. CDR3 DNA sequence: TGTGCCAGCAGTGGCCGGGACAGGGGAAACAATGAGCAGTTCTTC.

This clonotype has a handful of counts. The J gene is TRBJ2-7, the V gene TRBV7-9; 8 bases align to TRBD1. The CDR3 length is 15 residues. Germline assignment: CDR1 SEHNR and CDR2 FQNEAQ (reference sequence). V gave up 1 base and J gave up 4 bases; unmatched junction bases: 6. In DNA, the CDR3 is TGTGCCAGCAGCTTAGAATGGACAGGGAGATACGAGCAGTACTTC. It is translated as CASSLEWTGRYEQYF.

This clonotype occurred a few times. The V gene is TRBV20-1, the J gene TRBJ2-1, with TRBD1 as a possible D gene (6 bases). The CDR3 runs 17 residues. Deletions cut 1 base from V and 0 bases from J, with 16 bases between. Germline V lookup: CDR1 DFQATT, CDR2 SNEGSKA (reference sequence). As DNA, the CDR3 is TGCAGTGCTAGAGGAACCAACAGGGACCGCTCCTACAATGAGCAGTTCTTC. Encoded protein: CSARGTNRDRSYNEQFF.

V usage is TRBV9 and J usage is TRBJ2-7, with a tentative D call TRBD1 (6 bases). CDR1 SGDLS and CDR2 YYNGEE come from the germline V gene. The V end was cut by 0 bases, the J end by 7 bases, with 14 bases between. The CDR3 totals 14 residues. CDR3 bases: TGTGCCAGCAGCGTAGCCGCAGGGGCCCGGGAGCAGTACTTC. This codes for CASSVAAGAREQYF.

This clonotype was seen more than once but under ten times. The chain recombines TRBV25-1 with TRBJ2-7; D ambiguous. This CDR3 has 8 residues. Trimming stripped 6 bases from V and 12 bases from J, with 6 bases between. The germline gives CDR1 MGHDK, CDR2 SYGVNS. For the CDR3, the DNA is TGTGCCAGCAGGACCCGGTACTTC. This translates into CASRTRYF.

The chain couples TRBV7-2 to TRBJ1-2; no clear D. This CDR3 is built from 13 residues. V lost 1 base and J 4 bases, leaving 7 bases between the germline ends. From germline, CDR1 is SGHTA and CDR2 FQGNSA. CDR3 sequence: CASSLGQLYGYTF. CDR3 DNA sequence: TGTGCCAGCAGCTTAGGCCAGCTCTATGGCTACACCTTC.

The rearrangement links TRBV7-8 to TRBJ2-5; D may be TRBD1 (8 bases). The CDR3 consists of 14 residues. V was trimmed by 5 bases and J by 5 bases, leaving 15 bases between them. The germline V gene encodes CDR1 SGHVS and CDR2 FQNEAQ. CDR3 coding DNA: TGTGCCAGCAGCACCGACAGGGGAGGGGAGACCCAGTACTTC. Protein sequence: CASSTDRGGETQYF.

The chain carries TRBV5-1 and TRBJ2-7; unclear D gene. The CDR3 extends over 14 amino acids. Germline V gene lookup returns CDR1 SGHRS and CDR2 YFSETQ. Trimming cost V 0 bases and J 0 bases, with 7 bases left between them. DNA of the CDR3: TGCGCCAGCAGCTTGGATCCAGTCTCCTACGAGCAGTACTTC. Protein product: CASSLDPVSYEQYF.

The chain couples TRBV29-1 to TRBJ1-1; D may be TRBD1 (5 bases). This CDR3 has 12 residues. The V end was cut by 6 bases, the J end by 11 bases, with 19 bases between. Germline V CDR1 and CDR2: SQVTM, ANQGSEA. CDR3 DNA sequence: TGCAGCGTCGCACAAGGGTGGGACGAGGCTTTCTTT. It yields the protein CSVAQGWDEAFF.

A single count supports this clonotype. The gene calls are TRBV27 and TRBJ1-1; D gene ambiguous. The CDR3 length is 14 residues. Deletions cut 3 bases from V and 8 bases from J, with 16 bases between. Germline V CDR1 and CDR2: MNHEY, SMNVEV (reference sequence). The CDR3 DNA reads as TGTGCCAGCAGTTTTTTCTCGCACACCGCAGAAGCTTTCTTT. It translates to CASSFFSHTAEAFF.

The chain combines TRBV20-1 with TRBJ1-1; 7 bases are shared with TRBD1. Germline CDR1 is DFQATT and CDR2 is SNEGSKA (reference sequence). J gave up 3 bases and V 6 bases, and 7 bases lay outside the gene matches. The CDR3 contains 13 residues. The CDR3 sequence is CSATQGVDTEAFF. The CDR3 DNA reads as TGCAGTGCGACCCAGGGGGTCGACACTGAAGCTTTCTTT.

Written as DNA, the CDR3 is TGTGCCAGCAGCTTGTGGCAGGCGAGCTCTGGAAACACCATATATTTT. It codes for CASSLWQASSGNTIYF. The chain carries TRBV5-4 and TRBJ1-3, with no clear D. The CDR3 is made up of 16 amino acids. The ends were cut back, 1 base at V and 0 bases at J, with 11 bases in the middle. Germline V gene data show CDR1 as SGHNT and CDR2 as YYREEE (reference sequence).

This clonotype was seen at least ten times. This chain links TRBV12-3 or TRBV12-4 with TRBJ2-1, with D maybe TRBD2 (7 bases). The CDR3 is 16 residues long. The V gene lost 7 bases and the J gene lost 6 bases, with 22 bases spanning the gap. CDR3 region: CASNLGGGRVLNEQFF. The CDR3 DNA is TGTGCCAGCAACCTCGGCGGGGGCAGGGTACTCAATGAGCAGTTCTTC.